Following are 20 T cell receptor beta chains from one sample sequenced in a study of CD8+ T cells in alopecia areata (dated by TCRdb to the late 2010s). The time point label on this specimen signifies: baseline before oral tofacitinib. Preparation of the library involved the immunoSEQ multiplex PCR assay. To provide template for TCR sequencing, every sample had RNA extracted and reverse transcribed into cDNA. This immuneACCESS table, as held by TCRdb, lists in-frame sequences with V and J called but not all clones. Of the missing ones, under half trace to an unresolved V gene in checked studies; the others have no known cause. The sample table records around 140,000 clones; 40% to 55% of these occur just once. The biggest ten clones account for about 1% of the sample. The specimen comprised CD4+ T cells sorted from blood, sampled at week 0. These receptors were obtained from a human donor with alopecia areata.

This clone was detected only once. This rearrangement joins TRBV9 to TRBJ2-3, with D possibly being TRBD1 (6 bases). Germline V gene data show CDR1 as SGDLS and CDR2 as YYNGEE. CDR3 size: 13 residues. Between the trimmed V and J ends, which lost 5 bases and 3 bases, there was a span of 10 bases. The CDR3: CASSATGTDTQYF. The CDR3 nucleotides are TGTGCCAGCAGTGCAACAGGGACAGATACGCAGTATTTT.

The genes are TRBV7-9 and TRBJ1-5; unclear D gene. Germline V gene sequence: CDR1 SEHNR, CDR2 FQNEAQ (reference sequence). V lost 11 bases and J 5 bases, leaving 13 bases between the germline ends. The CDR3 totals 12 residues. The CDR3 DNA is TGTGCCGCCGCGCGAGGAGATCAGCCCCAGCATTTT. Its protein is CAAARGDQPQHF. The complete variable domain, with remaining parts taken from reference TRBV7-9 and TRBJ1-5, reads DTGVSQNPRHKITKRGQNVTFRCDPISEHNRLYWYRQTLGQGPEFLTYFQNEAQLEKSRLLSDRFSAERPKGSFSTLEIQRTEQGDSAMYLCAAARGDQPQHFGDGTRLSIL.

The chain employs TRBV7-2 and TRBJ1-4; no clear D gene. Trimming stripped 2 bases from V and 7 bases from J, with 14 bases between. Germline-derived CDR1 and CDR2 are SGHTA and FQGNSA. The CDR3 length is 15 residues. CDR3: CASSLYGKGGEKLFF. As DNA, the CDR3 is TGTGCCAGCAGCTTATATGGCAAAGGTGGTGAAAAACTGTTTTTT.

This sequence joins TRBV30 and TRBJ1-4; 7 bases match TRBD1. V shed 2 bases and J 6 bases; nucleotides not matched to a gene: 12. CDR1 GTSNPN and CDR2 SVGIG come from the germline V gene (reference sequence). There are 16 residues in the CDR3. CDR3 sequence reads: CAWSIGGLFLDEKLFF. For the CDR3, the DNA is TGTGCCTGGAGTATAGGGGGCCTGTTCTTAGATGAAAAACTGTTTTTT.

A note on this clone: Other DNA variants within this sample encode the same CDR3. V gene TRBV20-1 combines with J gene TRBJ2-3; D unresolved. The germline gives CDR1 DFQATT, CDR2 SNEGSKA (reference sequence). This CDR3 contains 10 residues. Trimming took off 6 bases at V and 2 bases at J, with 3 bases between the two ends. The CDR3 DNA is TGCAGTGCGTCCACAGATACGCAGTATTTT. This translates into CSASTDTQYF.

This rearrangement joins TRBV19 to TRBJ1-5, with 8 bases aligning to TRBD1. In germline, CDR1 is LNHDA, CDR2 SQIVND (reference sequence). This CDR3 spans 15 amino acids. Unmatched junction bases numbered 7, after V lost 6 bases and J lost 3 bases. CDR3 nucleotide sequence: TGTGCCAGTAGAGCCGACAGGGGACTCAATCAGCCCCAGCATTTT. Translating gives CASRADRGLNQPQHF.

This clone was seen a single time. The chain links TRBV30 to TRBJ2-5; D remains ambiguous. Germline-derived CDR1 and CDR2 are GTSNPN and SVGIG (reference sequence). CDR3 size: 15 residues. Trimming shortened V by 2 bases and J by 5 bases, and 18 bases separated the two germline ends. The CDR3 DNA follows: TGTGCCTGGAGTCCTGCCACTTTGGTCGGGGAGACCCAGTACTTC. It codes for CAWSPATLVGETQYF.

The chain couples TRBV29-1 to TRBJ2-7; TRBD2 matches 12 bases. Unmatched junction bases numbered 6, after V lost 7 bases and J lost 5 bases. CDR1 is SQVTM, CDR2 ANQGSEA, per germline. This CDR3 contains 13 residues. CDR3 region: CSALAGGVNEQYF. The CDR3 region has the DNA TGCAGCGCCCTAGCGGGAGGGGTCAACGAGCAGTACTTC.

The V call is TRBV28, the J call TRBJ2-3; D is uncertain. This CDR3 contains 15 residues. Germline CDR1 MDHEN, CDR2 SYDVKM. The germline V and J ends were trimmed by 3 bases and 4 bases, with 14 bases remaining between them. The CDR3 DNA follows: TGTGCCAGCAGTTTTACTGGCGATTTATCAGATACGCAGTATTTT. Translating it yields CASSFTGDLSDTQYF.

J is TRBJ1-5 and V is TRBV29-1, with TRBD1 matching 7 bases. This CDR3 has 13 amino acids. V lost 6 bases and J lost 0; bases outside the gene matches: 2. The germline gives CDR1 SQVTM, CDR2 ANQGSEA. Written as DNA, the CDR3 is TGCAGCGTCCGACAGGGTAGCAATCAGCCCCAGCATTTT. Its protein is CSVRQGSNQPQHF. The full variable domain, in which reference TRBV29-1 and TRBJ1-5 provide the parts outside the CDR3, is SAVISQKPSRDICQRGTSLTIQCQVDSQVTMMFWYRQQPGQSLTLIATANQGSEATYESGFVIDKFPISRPNLTFSTLTVSNMSPEDSSIYLCSVRQGSNQPQHFGDGTRLSIL.

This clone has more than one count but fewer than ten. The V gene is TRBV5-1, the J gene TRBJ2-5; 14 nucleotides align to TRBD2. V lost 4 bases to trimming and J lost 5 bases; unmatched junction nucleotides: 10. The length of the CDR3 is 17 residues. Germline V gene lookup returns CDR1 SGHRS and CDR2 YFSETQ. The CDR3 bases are TGCGCCAGCAGCCCTGGACTAGCGGGAGGAGTTAGCGAGACCCAGTACTTC. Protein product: CASSPGLAGGVSETQYF.

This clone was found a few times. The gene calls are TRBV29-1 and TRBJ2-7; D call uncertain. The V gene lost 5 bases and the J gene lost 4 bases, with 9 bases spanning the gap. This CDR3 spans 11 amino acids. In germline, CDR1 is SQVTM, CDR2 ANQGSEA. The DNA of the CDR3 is TGCAGCGTTACAAGGGCGTACGAGCAGTACTTC. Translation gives CSVTRAYEQYF.

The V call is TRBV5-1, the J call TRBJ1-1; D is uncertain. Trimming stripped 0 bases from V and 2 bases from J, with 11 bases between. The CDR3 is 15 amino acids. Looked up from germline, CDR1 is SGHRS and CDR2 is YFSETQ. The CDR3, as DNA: TGCGCCAGCAGCTTGGGGTCGGGGAAAAACACTGAAGCTTTCTTT. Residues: CASSLGSGKNTEAFF.

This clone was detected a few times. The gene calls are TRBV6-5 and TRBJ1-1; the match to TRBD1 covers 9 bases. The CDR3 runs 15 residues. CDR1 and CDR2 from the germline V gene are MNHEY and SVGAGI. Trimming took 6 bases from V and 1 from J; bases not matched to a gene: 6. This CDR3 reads CASRLQGAANTEAFF. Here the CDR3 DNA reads TGTGCCAGCAGGCTACAGGGGGCAGCGAACACTGAAGCTTTCTTT.

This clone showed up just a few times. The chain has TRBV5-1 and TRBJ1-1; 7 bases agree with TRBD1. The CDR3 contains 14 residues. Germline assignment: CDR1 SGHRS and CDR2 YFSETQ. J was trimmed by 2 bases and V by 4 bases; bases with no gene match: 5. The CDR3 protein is CASSPTGTNTEAFF. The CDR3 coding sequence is TGCGCCAGCAGCCCGACAGGGACAAACACTGAAGCTTTCTTT.

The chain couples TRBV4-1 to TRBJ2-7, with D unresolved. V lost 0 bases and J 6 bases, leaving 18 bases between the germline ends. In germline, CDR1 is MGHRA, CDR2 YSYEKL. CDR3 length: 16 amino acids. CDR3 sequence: CASSQEPSPALGEQYF. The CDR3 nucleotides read TGCGCCAGCAGCCAAGAACCAAGTCCCGCTCTCGGCGAGCAGTACTTC.

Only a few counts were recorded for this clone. CDR3 region: CASSPARDYGYTF. DNA of the CDR3: TGTGCCAGCTCACCAGCGAGGGACTATGGCTACACCTTC. The chain uses TRBV18 and TRBJ1-2; D is ambiguous. CDR1 KGHSH and CDR2 LQKENI come from the germline V gene. The CDR3 has 13 residues. V dropped 2 bases and J dropped 3 bases, with 7 bases sitting between them.

This chain's CDR3 is CASGLVRGTGDYTEAFF. The CDR3 coding sequence is TGTGCTAGTGGTTTGGTAAGAGGAACTGGGGACTACACTGAAGCTTTCTTT. The chain uses TRBV12-5 and TRBJ1-1; a weak D match, TRBD1 (5 bases). Germline V gene sequence: CDR1 LGHNT, CDR2 FRNRAP. Trimming pared 0 bases from V and 3 bases from J, leaving 17 bases between. The CDR3 loop spans 17 amino acids.

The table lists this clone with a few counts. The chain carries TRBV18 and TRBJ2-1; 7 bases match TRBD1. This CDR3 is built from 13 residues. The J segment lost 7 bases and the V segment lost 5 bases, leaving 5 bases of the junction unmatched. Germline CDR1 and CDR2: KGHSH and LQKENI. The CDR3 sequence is CASSAGTVNEQFF. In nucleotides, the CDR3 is TGTGCCAGCTCAGCCGGGACAGTTAATGAGCAGTTCTTC.

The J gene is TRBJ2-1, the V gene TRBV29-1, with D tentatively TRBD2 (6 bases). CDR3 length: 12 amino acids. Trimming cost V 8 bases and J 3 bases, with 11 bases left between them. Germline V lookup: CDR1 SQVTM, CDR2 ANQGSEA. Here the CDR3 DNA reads TGCAGCATAGGAGGGATCTACAATGAGCAGTTCTTC. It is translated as CSIGGIYNEQFF.